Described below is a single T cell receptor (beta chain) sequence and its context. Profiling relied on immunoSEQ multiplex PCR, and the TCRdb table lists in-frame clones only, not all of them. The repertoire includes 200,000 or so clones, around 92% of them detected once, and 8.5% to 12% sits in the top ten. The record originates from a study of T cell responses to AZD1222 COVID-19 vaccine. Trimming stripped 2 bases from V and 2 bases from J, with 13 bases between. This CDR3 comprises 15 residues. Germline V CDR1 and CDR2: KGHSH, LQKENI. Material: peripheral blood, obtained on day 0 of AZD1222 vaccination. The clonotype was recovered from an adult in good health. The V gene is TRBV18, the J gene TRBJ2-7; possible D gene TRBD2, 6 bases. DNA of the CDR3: TGTGCCAGCTCACCAGGAGGGAGTGGGACCTACGAGCAGTACTTC. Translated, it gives CASSPGGSGTYEQYF.